This TCR beta chain came from a study of vaccination and CD4 T cells after COVID-19. This clonotype was counted a few times. What it recognizes is unknown. Sample treatment: 10-day PBMC culture with coronavirus spike peptide pools or control peptides (ViraFEST assay). Cultured CD4+ T cell DNA was sequenced using the Oncomine TCR Beta short-read assay. TCRdb independently ran MiXCR on the PCR reads; one entry per CDR3 protein. Here the sample spans 13,000 or so distinct CDR3 sequences, roughly 29% being singletons. This material consisted of CD4+ T cells from blood, cultured in vitro, taken before SARS-CoV-2 vaccination. The sequence was obtained from a human donor who received a COVID-19 vaccine.

CDR3 sequence reads: CASSKEGARHQPQHF. The CDR3 bases are TGTGCCAGCAGCAAAGAGGGGGCCCGGCATCAGCCCCAGCATTTT. This sequence joins TRBV6-1 and TRBJ1-5, with 7 nucleotides matching TRBD1. The CDR3 spans 15 residues. Germline CDR1 MNHNS, CDR2 SASEGT. J lost 5 bases, V lost 6 bases, and 10 bases had no gene match.